Listed here is a single T cell receptor beta chain. The antigen it binds to is not known. There are no base qualities to consult, and no much larger clone falls within one base. Trimming takes 0 bases off V and 4 bases off J; junction bases not matched to a gene: 2. Inclusive of the bounding cysteine and phenylalanine, the CDR3 is 14 residues long. Solely the CDR3 DNA is kept, with 42 bases framed from the first base. For CDR1 and CDR2, the germline V gene lists SGDLS and YYNGEE. This sample is part of a study of shared clonotypes between healthy human individuals (TCRdb year 2020). Turning to the overall study: A few men and two women, aged 18 to 49 years, made up the cohort. To estimate repertoire size and how much clonotype sharing occurs between individuals, the study deeply sequenced the blood TCR repertoires of several healthy adults. For each donor, CD4 naive and CD4 memory were each given three plates, CD8 naive was given two plates, and CD8 memory was given one plate. Libraries were prepared and TCR repertoires were sequenced by different laboratories using diverse techniques, in order to increase sequencing depth and limit assay-specific biases. Between about 0.94 and 8.9 billion PBMCs per donor were obtained by leukapheresis.

Beyond this particular receptor, the publication reports: Compared with non-shared clonotypes, clonotypes shared by all four sorted-subset donors had higher generation probabilities. Rarefaction of sorted-subset datasets indicated incomplete sequencing despite the large sequencing depth. Naive subsets generally had larger estimated clonotype richness than memory subsets did. The genetic and exposure-history diversity represented was limited by the small number of donors. Pairwise subsampling led to the expectation that sequencing depth would affect the degree of clonotype sharing among donors. Only blood was sampled, and tissue TCR repertoires likely differ from those in blood. Sharing across a handful of donors was observed for roughly 5.4% of naive CD4, about 3.2% of naive CD8, 2% to 2.5% of memory CD4, and around 0.42% of memory CD8 clonotypes.

The donors were healthy, HIV-negative adults who had no recently reported acute infections or vaccinations. Only Caucasian adults living in Nashville, Tennessee, USA were represented among the donors. Magnetic negative selection was used to enrich CD4+ T cells, after which naive cells were positively selected on CD45RA and the negative fraction became the memory subset. Blood was collected by leukapheresis, and PBMCs were isolated by Ficoll-Histopaque density gradient centrifugation and then cryopreserved in liquid nitrogen vapor phase. Analytical flow cytometry was used to check the purity and quantity of each magnetically sorted T cell population. Genomic DNA was isolated from every sorted fraction and measured by UV absorbance on a Nanodrop 2000c. Using the deep immunoSEQ assay, TCR CDR3 regions were amplified from genomic DNA by multiplex PCR. Extracted genomic DNA from each cell subset was spread evenly across all wells of several immunoSEQ 96-well plates, with each plate serving as a replicate. For sorted subsets, around 200 ng genomic DNA, equal to some 30,000 T cell genomes, was loaded into each replicate PCR. The purified libraries were quantified using a Qubit 3.0 fluorometer, sized with a Bioanalyzer 2100, and then quantified again using the KAPA Library Quantification kit. A separate single-read 150-cycle Illumina NextSeq 550 flow cell was used to sequence each immunoSEQ 96-well plate. On the study's bioinformatics: Because the immunoSEQ output included only junctional sequences and no quality scores, the filtering could not be the same as the filtering used for full-length reads. To assign V/J genes and CDR3, sequences were annotated using PyIR, a Python wrapper for IgBLAST v1.9, with IMGT germline references. Any read was removed if the V/J assignment was weak (E-value above 1e-6), the CDR3 was missing, or the read contained stop codons, out-of-frame junctions, or ambiguous translated residues. V3J clonotypes were defined as sequences sharing the same inferred V gene, J gene, and CDR3 amino acid sequence. Percentage overlap between repertoires was computed as shared unique clonotypes divided by the size of the smaller repertoire. RTK rarefaction, the Chao1 estimator, and Recon v2.1 estimates of unobserved clonotypes were used to assess repertoire richness. Generation probabilities were computed with OLGA for all TCRbeta clonotypes obtained by the gDNA method from several donors. The clones in this table, taken by TCRdb from immuneACCESS, are in-frame only. Not every clone is retained; where verified, under half of the shortfall comes from an unresolved V gene, and the cause of the rest is unknown. V, J and clone size are taken as reported in that table, and D and trimming were inferred from the DNA itself. The sample table shows a few million clones, and approximately 93% are seen once. About 0.39% of the sample is taken by the ten largest.

The clonotype originates from a young man in good health. Some clones in this sample may be carry-over from other donors' samples. Sequences were obtained from naive CD4+ T cells from PBMCs. In light of the paper, this sample's cell subset or site label describes: CD45RA+ positively selected. The receptor chain draws on TRBV9 and TRBJ1-2; 8 central bases correspond to TRBD1. The CDR3 protein sequence reads: CASSVEQGAYGYTF. In nucleotides, the sequence is TGTGCCAGCAGCGTAGAGCAGGGGGCCTATGGCTACACCTTC.